The present TCR beta chain was sequenced within a study of blood T cell repertoires in COVID-19. Across the study: Samples came from the United States, Italy and Spain, spanning acute and convalescent COVID-19. PBMCs, B-cell-depleted T cells, or T cells provided the cDNA or gDNA that made up the material.

The V gene's germline CDR1 is MNHEY and CDR2 SVGAGI. This CDR3 comprises 14 residues. V lost 5 bases and J lost 7; bases outside the gene matches: 6. In the original processing: Scientists estimated how many nucleated cells there were by amplifying reference gene primers. Sequencing used immunoSEQ multiplex PCR; TCRdb keeps in-frame clones, though not all of them. V and J calls and clone size come straight from that table; D and trimming were deduced from the DNA. The repertoire holds 65,000 to 85,000 clones, with approximately 92% as singletons. What was sequenced was peripheral blood. This sequence was found in a man aged 45-65 years with acute or convalescent COVID-19. The rearrangement links TRBV6-5 to TRBJ1-4; 8 bases match TRBD1. The CDR3 protein is CASSTGGRSEKLFF. The CDR3 DNA follows: TGTGCCAGCAGTACAGGGGGGAGGAGTGAAAAACTGTTTTTT.